This T cell receptor (beta chain) came from a study of blood T cell repertoires in COVID-19. Study-level background: Donors in the United States, Italy and Spain gave samples during acute or convalescent COVID-19. In each case, the material was cDNA or gDNA derived from T cells, B-cell-depleted T cells, or PBMCs.

This clone has just one count. This CDR3 spans 12 amino acids. Looked up from germline, CDR1 is MDHEN and CDR2 is SYDVKM. The germline V and J ends were trimmed by 3 bases and 12 bases, with 12 bases remaining between them. As originally analysed: Reference gene primer amplification in the assay estimated nucleated cell counts. Sequencing used immunoSEQ multiplex PCR; TCRdb keeps in-frame clones, though not all of them. V and J calls and clone size follow that table, whereas D and trimming were derived from the DNA. The sample shows about 76,000 clones, around 90% of them seen only once. Source material: peripheral blood. The J gene is TRBJ2-1, the V gene TRBV28; a weak D match, TRBD2 (5 bases). This receptor was taken from a man in his fifties with acute or convalescent COVID-19. CDR3 coding DNA: TGTGCCAGCAGTTTTGGTCTAGCAGGGCAGTTCTTC. Protein sequence: CASSFGLAGQFF.